The clone carrying this T cell receptor (beta chain) appeared a few times. Its cognate antigen is unknown. TCRdb reprocessed the reads via MiXCR and lists one record per CDR3 protein. The sample comprises some 310,000 distinct CDR3 sequences, around 25% of which are singletons, and less than 15% rests with the top ten. Trimming took off 6 bases at V and 9 bases at J, with 20 bases between the two ends. Germline values: CDR1 MNHEY, CDR2 SVGEGT. The CDR3 length is 15 residues. This sample is drawn from a study of T cell repertoires in cytomegalovirus infection. Study-level information: Peptides in the study included HLA-C-restricted and HLA-B-restricted CMV epitopes. Indications of both CMV infection and matching HLA type were provided by public TCR beta signatures. Whole-study results and caveats: The cumulative frequency of public TCR beta families distinguished individuals who carried CMV together with the relevant HLA. In two of eight donors, the top clonotype was HLA-C-restricted CMV-specific.

The starting material was cultured PBMCs, obtained from culture after CMV antigen stimulation. The receptor was derived from a human donor in good health (CMV status not recorded). Some clones in this sample may be carry-over from other donors' samples. V is TRBV6-2 or TRBV6-3 and J is TRBJ2-2; D could derive from TRBD1 or TRBD2 (5 bases each). The CDR3 region has the DNA TGTGCCAGCAGAGCCTCCGGGACCCGGCTGAGGGAGCTGTTTTTT. Residues: CASRASGTRLRELFF.